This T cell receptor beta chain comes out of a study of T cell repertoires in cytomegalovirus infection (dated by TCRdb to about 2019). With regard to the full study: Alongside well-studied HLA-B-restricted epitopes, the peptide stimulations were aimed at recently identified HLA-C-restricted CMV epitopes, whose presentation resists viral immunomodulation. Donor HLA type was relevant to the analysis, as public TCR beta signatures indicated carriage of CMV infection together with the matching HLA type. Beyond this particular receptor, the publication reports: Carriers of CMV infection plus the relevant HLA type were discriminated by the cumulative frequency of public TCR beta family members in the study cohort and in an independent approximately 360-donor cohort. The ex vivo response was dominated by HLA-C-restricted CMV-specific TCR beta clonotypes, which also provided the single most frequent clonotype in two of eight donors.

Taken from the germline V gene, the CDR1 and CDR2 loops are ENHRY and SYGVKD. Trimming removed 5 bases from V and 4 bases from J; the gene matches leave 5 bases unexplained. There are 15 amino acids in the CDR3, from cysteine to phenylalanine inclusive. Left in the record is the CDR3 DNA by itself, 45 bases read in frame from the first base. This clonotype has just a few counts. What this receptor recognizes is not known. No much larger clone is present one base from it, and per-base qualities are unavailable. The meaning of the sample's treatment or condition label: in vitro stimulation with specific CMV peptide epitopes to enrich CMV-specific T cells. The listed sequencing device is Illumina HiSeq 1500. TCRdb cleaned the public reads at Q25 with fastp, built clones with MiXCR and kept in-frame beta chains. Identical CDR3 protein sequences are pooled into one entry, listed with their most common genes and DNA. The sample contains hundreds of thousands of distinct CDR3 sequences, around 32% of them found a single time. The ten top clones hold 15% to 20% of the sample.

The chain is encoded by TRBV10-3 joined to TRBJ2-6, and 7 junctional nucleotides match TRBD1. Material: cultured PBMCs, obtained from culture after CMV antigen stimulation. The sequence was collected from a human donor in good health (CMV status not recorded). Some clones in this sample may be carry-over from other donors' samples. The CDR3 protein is CAISSQGTGANVLTF. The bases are TGTGCCATCAGTTCACAGGGGACCGGGGCCAACGTCCTGACTTTC.